This T cell receptor beta chain originates from a study of blood T cell repertoires in COVID-19 (dated by TCRdb to about 2020). Looking at the study overall: Collaborator samples came from the United States, Italy and Spain and covered acute and convalescent phases of COVID-19. Nearly every sample came with metadata listing a de-identified subject ID, COVID-19 status, age in years and sex. The dataset comprised deeply sampled blood TCRbeta repertoires from subjects exposed to, actively infected with, or recovered from COVID-19. The repertoires were released in a freely available public database meant as a resource for research on the immune response to SARS-CoV-2. Where available, HLA class I and class II types were obtained from metadata supplied by the sample provider rather than from assay-based typing. Samples came from the ongoing ImmuneRACE study (first 160 participants) plus 1,254 subjects from 6 global collaborators. The material from the prospective study consisted of cDNA or gDNA derived from T cells, B-cell-depleted T cells, or PBMCs. The paper's findings and limits, for the study overall: The amount of clinical and demographic metadata varied by source and participant and was provided uncurated.

TCRbeta CDR3 regions were amplified from genomic DNA by means of the immunoSEQ Assay, a bias-controlled multiplex PCR. The published analysis was carried out like this. Within the assay, amplification of reference gene primers was used to estimate how many nucleated cells each sample contained. Sequence reads were collapsed and filtered to measure the absolute abundance of every unique TCRbeta CDR3 rearrangement. For each sample, productive Simpson clonality was calculated by taking the square root of Simpson's diversity index across productive rearrangements. TCRdb obtained this table from immuneACCESS and retained in-frame rearrangements with V and J assigned. These tables miss some clones; where compared with another copy, unresolved V genes account for less than half of the shortfall, and the remainder is unexplained. V and J calls and clone size follow that table, whereas D and trimming were derived from the DNA. Across this sample there are about 180,000 clones, with more than 70% seen only once. The top ten constitute 5% to 7.5% of the sample.

Notes on this clone: Its antigen remains undetermined. No base-level quality is on record; no much larger clone is a single base apart.

Participants in the prospective study were aged roughly 18 to 90 years, lived in under 30 United States geographic areas, and enrolled through a virtual design. In the prospective study, cohorts were assigned on the basis of participant-reported clinical history obtained from a screening survey and a study questionnaire. ImmuneRACE Cohort 3 recovered participants were defined by two consecutive negative NP/OP PCR tests, healthcare professional clearance, or symptom resolution. In the prospective study, mobile phlebotomists collected whole blood, serum and a nasopharyngeal or oropharyngeal swab from each participant. Participants in the prospective study had the option to provide additional blood draws and questionnaires over a roughly 2-month period. Before DNA extraction, blood samples from the prospective study were shipped at room temperature or frozen. The CDR3, from cysteine to phenylalanine, totals 16 residues. The only DNA kept is the CDR3, 48 bases in frame from the first base. V has 4 bases trimmed and J has 12 bases trimmed; junction bases matching no gene number 9. CDR1 and CDR2 are read off the germline V gene as SGDLS and YYNGEE.

Input material: PBMCs or T cells enriched from blood (not recorded which). The TCR originated in a man aged 35-49 years who had recovered from COVID-19. In this chain, TRBV9 is recombined with TRBJ2-6; the junction holds 14 bases that match TRBD2. The DNA is as follows: TGTGCCAGCAGCCCACCCGGGACTAGCGGGAGAGGCGTCCTGACTTTC. This gives the protein CASSPPGTSGRGVLTF.